What follows describes a single TCR beta chain. Its target is unknown. This record comes from a study of OX40 agonist ivuxolimab in advanced cancers. About the study: The dose-escalation cohort was around 83% male, with a mean age of around 54 years, ranging roughly 23 to 90. Findings and limits, study-wide: What antigens the expanded peripheral T cells recognized was never established. There was clonal expansion of CD4+ and CD8+ blood T cells by week 6 at 0.1 to 3.0 mg/kg. Averaging showed that CD8+ T cells had more expanded clones than CD4+ did.

The repertoire was sequenced with immunoSEQ multiplex PCR; TCRdb's copy has only in-frame clones and lacks some. The data show over 50,000 clones, approximately 89% seen once. The specimen comprised CD4+ or CD8+ T cells sorted from blood, sampled in a trial of the OX40 agonist ivuxolimab. The source of this sequence is an adult with an advanced solid tumor such as melanoma, head and neck, liver or kidney cancer.

CDR3 region: CASGRVYEQYF. The DNA for the CDR3 is TGTGCCAGCGGGAGGGTATACGAGCAGTACTTC. The chain joins TRBV6-6 to TRBJ2-7; 7 nucleotides line up with TRBD2. V dropped 8 bases and J dropped 4; count of bases not matched to a gene: 2. The CDR3 has 11 amino acids. The germline CDR1 and CDR2 sequences are MNHNY and SVGAGI (reference sequence).